This T cell receptor (beta chain) was identified in a study of response to subunit inactivated influenza vaccine. Trimming at V came to 8 bases and at J to 5 bases, leaving 5 bases not matched to a gene. The CDR3 consists of 13 residues. The germline V gene has CDR1 SEHNR and CDR2 FQNEAQ (reference sequence). Using its own MiXCR run on the RT-PCR reads, TCRdb lists one record per CDR3 protein. The sample has some 570,000 distinct CDR3 sequences, over 9% seen once. The sample was also linked to a second study, of T cells expressing NK-cell markers. That work adds: Template switching by 5'RACE with UMIs generated the TCR beta cDNA. Repertoire data for TCR beta were derived from sorted T cells (CD3+CD56+NKG2C+, CD3+CD56+NKG2C- and CD3+CD56-NKG2C+).

This rearrangement joins TRBV7-9 to TRBJ2-3; 9 positions agree with TRBD2. This clonotype originated in a man aged 50 to 59 who received an inactivated influenza vaccine. Material: PBMCs from blood, obtained on the day of vaccination. CDR3 amino acids: CASVLAGVDTQYF. The CDR3 coding sequence is TGTGCCAGCGTCTTAGCGGGAGTAGATACGCAGTATTTT.